A selection of T cell receptor beta chains follows, all from one sample in a study of blood T cells in healthy people across ages. Each CDR3 protein gets one entry after TCRdb re-called the 5' RACE reads with MiXCR. The sample lists over a million distinct CDR3 sequences, about 42% seen once, with less than 5% in the top ten. Material for sequencing was blood. The receptors were sampled from a woman under 30 in good health. CDR3s include the opening cysteine and the closing phenylalanine or tryptophan. Clone size, where shown, is once, few, many, or a class for clones that have expanded.

V: TRBV24-1; J: TRBJ1-4; size: NA; CDR3: CATSDPDRESQEKLFF
V: TRBV6-5; J: TRBJ2-6; size: NA; CDR3: CASSYSGLFSGASVLTF
V: TRBV12-3/TRBV12-4; J: TRBJ2-3; size: many; CDR3: CASRLTDTQYF
V: TRBV27; J: TRBJ1-1; size: NA; CDR3: CASSRGRGAFF
V: TRBV20-1; J: TRBJ2-7; size: NA; CDR3: CSARGFRHLPYEQYF
V: TRBV4-3; J: TRBJ2-4; size: NA; CDR3: CASSPQDCPINF
V: TRBV5-1; J: TRBJ2-1; size: many; CDR3: CASSSYRGFDNEQFF
V: TRBV3-1; J: TRBJ1-1; size: NA; CDR3: CASSPGMGWYTEAFF
V: TRBV27; J: TRBJ2-5; size: NA; CDR3: CASSSRTSGGLTQYF
V: TRBV11-2; J: TRBJ2-3; size: NA; CDR3: CASSPRHGSTDTQYF
V: TRBV12-5; J: TRBJ2-1; size: NA; CDR3: CASGLSPRRYEQFF
V: TRBV30; J: TRBJ1-2; size: NA; CDR3: CAWSVTTGSYTF
V: TRBV7-9; J: TRBJ2-1; size: NA; CDR3: CASSLKGQIYNEQFF
V: TRBV4-3; J: NA; size: few; CDR3: CASSQDRPKELFF
V: TRBV7-2; J: TRBJ1-2; size: NA; CDR3: CASRLEGQTFYGYTF
V: TRBV30; J: TRBJ1-5; size: once; CDR3: CAWSVRTDQPQHF
V: TRBV5-1; J: TRBJ1-2; size: NA; CDR3: CASSNSHNYGYTF
V: TRBV7-2; J: TRBJ1-2; size: few; CDR3: CASSPGAPNYGYTF
V: TRBV20-1; J: TRBJ2-1; size: few; CDR3: CSASGIGGPYNEQFF
V: TRBV7-2; J: TRBJ2-1; size: few; CDR3: CASILGGAIRNEQFF
V: TRBV5-5; J: TRBJ2-1; size: few; CDR3: CASSQRTGLYNEQFF
V: TRBV12-3/TRBV12-4; J: TRBJ1-2; size: NA; CDR3: CASSSGTIDGYTF
V: TRBV21-1; J: TRBJ2-7; size: NA; CDR3: CASSKAGTSSYEQYF
V: TRBV25-1; J: TRBJ2-3; size: few; CDR3: CASSDASTDTQYF
V: TRBV6-6; J: TRBJ1-4; size: many; CDR3: CASSDGGQGLEKLFF
V: TRBV10-3; J: TRBJ1-1; size: few; CDR3: CAISGTGGGQPNLGTEAFF
V: TRBV2; J: TRBJ2-2; size: NA; CDR3: CASKVTGATGELFF
V: TRBV7-2; J: TRBJ1-1; size: NA; CDR3: CASSSRAGRVGGTGTEAFF
V: TRBV4-1; J: TRBJ1-5; size: few; CDR3: CASSHTRGVQPQHF
V: TRBV6-6; J: TRBJ1-1; size: NA; CDR3: CASSWSGGNTKAFF
V: TRBV5-1; J: TRBJ1-2; size: few; CDR3: CASSFMVPGGYTF
V: TRBV9; J: TRBJ2-1; size: NA; CDR3: CASSVDRGTYNEQFF
V: TRBV5-1; J: TRBJ1-6; size: NA; CDR3: CASSSGNNSPLHF
V: TRBV6-5; J: TRBJ1-5; size: NA; CDR3: CASSYSRANNQPQHF
V: TRBV15; J: TRBJ2-7; size: NA; CDR3: CATSRDIAGGSGQYF
V: TRBV20-1; J: TRBJ2-1; size: many; CDR3: CSATAGREYNEQFF
V: TRBV12-3/TRBV12-4; J: TRBJ1-1; size: NA; CDR3: CASSPRSGLYTEAFF
V: TRBV28; J: TRBJ1-2; size: few; CDR3: CASSALAPLPYGYTF
V: TRBV24-1; J: TRBJ1-5; size: NA; CDR3: CATPRDISNQPQHF
V: TRBV12-3/TRBV12-4; J: TRBJ2-4; size: NA; CDR3: CASSLGVVRYF
V: TRBV7-2; J: TRBJ1-4; size: NA; CDR3: CASSFQGRISTNEKLFF
V: TRBV5-5; J: TRBJ1-5; size: NA; CDR3: CASSHNWGQPQHF
V: TRBV29-1; J: TRBJ2-1; size: NA; CDR3: CSVEDDGDEQFF
V: TRBV29-1; J: TRBJ2-2; size: NA; CDR3: CSVRRTSGSYTGELFF
V: TRBV10-3; J: TRBJ2-7; size: NA; CDR3: CAISHREVGATEQYF
V: TRBV6-2/TRBV6-3; J: TRBJ1-2; size: NA; CDR3: CVSGRMAYGYTF
V: TRBV7-2; J: TRBJ2-1; size: few; CDR3: CASSLQWNEQFF
V: TRBV6-6; J: TRBJ1-1; size: few; CDR3: CASSYSRSGTEAFF
V: TRBV12-3/TRBV12-4; J: TRBJ2-4; size: NA; CDR3: CASSLVSSGVVKNIQYF
V: TRBV20-1; J: TRBJ2-7; size: NA; CDR3: CSARPGGSVNEQYF
V: TRBV25-1; J: TRBJ2-3; size: few; CDR3: CASWDSYTDTQYF
V: TRBV11-2; J: TRBJ2-3; size: once; CDR3: CASSLTFGASGGAVDTQYF
V: TRBV30; J: TRBJ2-7; size: NA; CDR3: CAGSDAYEQYF
V: TRBV12-3/TRBV12-4; J: TRBJ2-2; size: NA; CDR3: CASSIAGGFANTGELFF